The 16 T cell receptor beta chains reported below all come from one sample, sequenced in a study of control samples from healthy donors and cancer patients. TCRdb keeps only in-frame clones here, not all; method: immunoSEQ multiplex PCR. Among over 200,000 clones listed, roughly 82% were seen once. Material: PBMCs. Source of these receptors: a woman in her sixties with lung cancer.

This chain links TRBV5-1 with TRBJ1-4; 8 bases agree with TRBD1. V dropped 4 bases and J dropped 3; count of bases not matched to a gene: 5. The CDR3 length is 15 residues. The germline CDR1 and CDR2 sequences are SGHRS and YFSETQ. The CDR3 reads CASSPDRAANEKLFF. The DNA of the CDR3 is TGCGCCAGCAGCCCGGACAGGGCGGCTAATGAAAAACTGTTTTTT.

This chain links TRBV6-1 with TRBJ2-7; D gene unclear. V lost 0 bases and J lost 2, with 5 bases in between. This CDR3 comprises 13 residues. Germline V lookup: CDR1 MNHNS, CDR2 SASEGT. In DNA, the CDR3 is TGTGCCAGCAGTGAAGCCCCGGCCTACGAGCAGTACTTC. It specifies CASSEAPAYEQYF.

Only one count was recorded for this clone. The V and J genes are TRBV2 and TRBJ1-1; D gene unclear. The ends were cut back, 4 bases at V and 0 bases at J, with 6 bases in the middle. The V gene's germline CDR1 is SNHLY and CDR2 FYNNEI. The CDR3 has 13 amino acids. The CDR3 loop reads CASSVDLNTEAFF. CDR3 sequence (DNA): TGTGCCAGCAGTGTGGACCTGAACACTGAAGCTTTCTTT.

The V call is TRBV5-5, the J call TRBJ2-5; either TRBD1 or TRBD2 may fit D (5 bases each). CDR3 length: 14 amino acids. The ends were cut back, 4 bases at V and 2 bases at J, with 12 bases in the middle. Germline V gene lookup returns CDR1 SGHKS and CDR2 YYEKEE (reference sequence). The CDR3 DNA is TGTGCCAGCAGCGGGGGACGGCTTCAAGAGACCCAGTACTTC. This translates into CASSGGRLQETQYF.

This clone was counted only a few times. Different DNA sequences within this sample yield the same CDR3. V gene TRBV3-1 (or the pseudogene TRBV3-2) combines with J gene TRBJ1-1; the D gene is possibly TRBD1 (5 bases). Germline V gene data show CDR1 as LGHDT and CDR2 as YNNKEL (reference sequence). V was pared by 3 bases and J by 0 bases, with 8 bases between. There are 14 residues in the CDR3. CDR3 sequence: CASSQGQVNTEAFF. In nucleotides, the CDR3 is TGTGCCAGCAGCCAGGGGCAGGTGAACACTGAAGCTTTCTTT.

This chain uses TRBV5-6 with TRBJ1-5, with 7 bases matching TRBD1. Germline values: CDR1 SGHDT, CDR2 YYEEEE. This CDR3 has 16 amino acids. V lost 0 bases to trimming and J lost 1 base; unmatched junction nucleotides: 4. The CDR3 nucleotides read TGTGCCAGCAGCTTGGCCACAGGGGCCAGCAATCAGCCCCAGCATTTT. It encodes CASSLATGASNQPQHF.

There are a few counts of this clone. V gene TRBV11-1 combines with J gene TRBJ2-5, with D uncertain. The CDR3 has 14 amino acids. CDR1 is SGHAT and CDR2 is FQDESV in the germline V gene (reference sequence). V was trimmed by 5 bases and J by 4 bases, leaving 14 bases between them. CDR3 DNA sequence: TGTGCCAGCAGCCCTGACTGGTTATCAGAGACCCAGTACTTC. This gives the protein CASSPDWLSETQYF.

There are a few counts of this clone. The chain links TRBV5-1 to TRBJ2-3, with 15 positions matching TRBD2. Unmatched junction bases numbered 13, after V lost 4 bases and J lost 1 base. CDR1 and CDR2 from the germline V gene are SGHRS and YFSETQ. The CDR3 is made up of 20 amino acids. DNA for the CDR3: TGCGCCAGCAGCCCCAAGGTCTCCGGGACTAGCGGGGGGCGCACAGATACGCAGTATTTT. It yields the protein CASSPKVSGTSGGRTDTQYF.

This sequence joins TRBV10-2 and TRBJ2-2; 8 bases align to TRBD2. The length of the CDR3 is 15 residues. The J segment lost 6 bases and the V segment lost 8 bases, leaving 11 bases of the junction unmatched. Germline V gives CDR1 WSHSY, CDR2 SAAADI. As DNA, the CDR3 is TGCGCCAGCCTGATACAGGGACTAGTCCCCGGGGAGCTGTTTTTT. Residues: CASLIQGLVPGELFF.

The V gene is TRBV5-6, the J gene TRBJ1-6; 8 nucleotides line up with TRBD1. This CDR3 spans 16 amino acids. Germline CDR1 and CDR2: SGHDT and YYEEEE. V lost 4 bases and J lost 9; bases outside the gene matches: 12. In nucleotides, the CDR3 is TGTGCCAGCAGCATAAGGGACAGGCAGTTGCGTTCACCCCTCCACTTT. Protein product: CASSIRDRQLRSPLHF.

The chain couples TRBV27 to TRBJ2-1; 14 nucleotides agree with TRBD2. With 5 bases clipped from V and 9 bases from J, the junction kept 9 bases outside the gene matches. This CDR3 comprises 16 residues. CDR1 is MNHEY and CDR2 is SMNVEV in the germline V gene (reference sequence). The CDR3 nucleotides read TGTGCCAGCAGTCTAACTCGACTAGCGGGAGGGGTTGAGCAGTTCTTC. Translated, it gives CASSLTRLAGGVEQFF.

This sequence joins TRBV28 and TRBJ2-7; D may be TRBD1 (5 bases). The V end was cut by 2 bases, the J end by 3 bases, with 8 bases between. Germline V gene sequence: CDR1 MDHEN, CDR2 SYDVKM. The CDR3 is made up of 13 amino acids. The CDR3 coding sequence is TGTGCCAGCAGTTTAACAGGACACTACGAGCAGTACTTC. Residues: CASSLTGHYEQYF. The full variable domain, in which reference TRBV28 and TRBJ2-7 provide the parts outside the CDR3, is DVKVTQSSRYLVKRTGEKVFLECVQDMDHENMFWYRQDPGLGLRLIYFSYDVKMKEKGDIPEGYSVSREKKERFSLILESASTNQTSMYLCASSLTGHYEQYFGPGTRLTVT.

The rearrangement uses TRBV7-2 and TRBJ2-1, with 9 bases fitting TRBD1. V was clipped by 3 bases and J by 0 bases; unmatched bases: 0. The CDR3 consists of 15 residues. Germline loops: CDR1 SGHTA, CDR2 FQGNSA. The CDR3 loop reads CASSLGQGSYNEQFF. The CDR3 nucleotides are TGTGCCAGCAGCTTGGGACAGGGCTCCTACAATGAGCAGTTCTTC.

V and J are TRBV6-6 and TRBJ1-2; TRBD1 agrees at 7 bases. There are 14 residues in the CDR3. Trimming took 4 bases from V and 4 from J; bases not matched to a gene: 6. Germline-derived CDR1 and CDR2 are MNHNY and SVGAGI (reference sequence). The CDR3 DNA sequence: TGTGCCAGCAGTTCCATCGGACAGGCCTATGGCTACACCTTC. Its translation is CASSSIGQAYGYTF.

The chain links TRBV6-1 to TRBJ1-5; D perhaps matches TRBD1 (5 bases). The V gene lost 2 bases and the J gene lost 9 bases, with 11 bases spanning the gap. The CDR3 runs 13 residues. From germline, CDR1 is MNHNS and CDR2 SASEGT. The CDR3 here is CASSEFGGGPQHF. CDR3 in DNA: TGTGCCAGCAGTGAATTTGGGGGAGGGCCCCAGCATTTT.

The sample holds a few counts of this clone. The chain carries TRBV7-9 and TRBJ2-5; D gene ambiguous. The CDR3 sequence is 13 residues long. V lost 7 bases and J lost 5, with 14 bases in between. Germline CDR1 reads SEHNR; CDR2 reads FQNEAQ (reference sequence). The CDR3 nucleotides are TGTGCCAGCACGCCTATATCCGCCGAGACCCAGTACTTC. This sequence encodes CASTPISAETQYF.